One T cell receptor beta chain is described in this entry. The record originates from a study of blood T cell repertoires in COVID-19. For the study at large: From the United States, Italy and Spain came samples of acute and convalescent COVID-19.

Across over 20 US areas, participants ranged in age from about 18 to 100 years. Before being deemed recovered, Cohort 3 donors had two negative PCRs, clearance, or symptom resolution. The protocol was immunoSEQ multiplex PCR, while the TCRdb copy is restricted to in-frame clones and leaves out a portion. The sample comprises hundreds of thousands of clones, over 75% of which are singletons, and around 4% rests with the top ten. This CDR3 region has 15 residues. Germline assignment: CDR1 LNHNV and CDR2 YYDKDF (reference sequence). The V and J ends lost 3 bases and 3 bases respectively, with 11 bases between them.

The chain joins TRBV15 to TRBJ2-2; TRBD1 might be the D (6 bases). Sequencing was performed on PBMCs or T cells enriched from blood (not recorded which). This TCR was sampled from a young man who had recovered from COVID-19. The CDR3 nucleotides are TGTGCCACCAGCAGCTCGCCAGGGGACACCGGGGAGCTGTTTTTT. Residues: CATSSSPGDTGELFF.